A selection of T cell receptor beta chains follows, all from one sample in a study of cytomegalovirus exposure and HLA in healthy donors. The data were produced by immunoSEQ multiplex PCR, yet TCRdb's version contains in-frame clones alone and is incomplete. This sample has some 80,000 clones; 65% to 85% occur once, and the top ten carry approximately 3.2%. The sequenced sample consisted of PBMCs. All receptors derive from a man aged 50 to 59 in good health and CMV-seronegative. Both conserved end residues are part of each CDR3. D genes are given only for firm matches. Only part of the rows carry a size: once, few, many, or a class if the clone is expanded.

v_gene: TRBV25-1; abundance: -; d_gene: TRBD1; j_gene: TRBJ1-6; CDR3nt: TGTGCCAGCAGTGAATGGGACAGGGGGAATTCACCCCTCCACTTT; CDR3aa: CASSEWDRGNSPLHF
v_gene: TRBV18; abundance: -; d_gene: TRBD1; j_gene: TRBJ1-2; CDR3nt: TGTGCCAGCTCATTCCGGACAGGGCCTAACTATGGCTACACCTTC; CDR3aa: CASSFRTGPNYGYTF
v_gene: TRBV4-2; abundance: few; d_gene: -; j_gene: TRBJ1-3; CDR3nt: TGTGCCAGCAGCCAAGAGGTATACAGCTCTGGAAACACCATATATTTT; CDR3aa: CASSQEVYSSGNTIYF
v_gene: TRBV7-9; abundance: -; d_gene: TRBD1; j_gene: TRBJ2-7; CDR3nt: TGTGCCAGCAGCTTAGGAGGGGGCACCAACCGATACGAGCAGTACTTC; CDR3aa: CASSLGGGTNRYEQYF
v_gene: TRBV7-9; abundance: few; d_gene: -; j_gene: TRBJ2-5; CDR3nt: TGTTCCAGCAGCAAAGGGACTCCCCTGGGGGAGACCCAGTACTTC; CDR3aa: CSSSKGTPLGETQYF
v_gene: TRBV18; abundance: few; d_gene: TRBD2; j_gene: TRBJ2-5; CDR3nt: TGTGCCAGCTCACCATGGAACAGCGGGGCTACTCAAGAGACCCAGTACTTC; CDR3aa: CASSPWNSGATQETQYF
v_gene: TRBV7-8; abundance: -; d_gene: TRBD2; j_gene: TRBJ2-2; CDR3nt: TGTGCCAGCAGCATGCCAGCGGGGGGTACCGGGGAGCTGTTTTTT; CDR3aa: CASSMPAGGTGELFF
v_gene: TRBV30; abundance: -; d_gene: TRBD1; j_gene: TRBJ1-2; CDR3nt: TGTGCCTGGGGCCGGGACAGGGGGGGAATGTCCTCTGGCTACACCTTC; CDR3aa: CAWGRDRGGMSSGYTF
v_gene: TRBV6-5; abundance: once; d_gene: TRBD1; j_gene: TRBJ2-5; CDR3nt: TGTGCCAGCAGACGACAGGGGCCCGGCCAAGAGACCCAGTACTTC; CDR3aa: CASRRQGPGQETQYF
v_gene: TRBV27; abundance: -; d_gene: TRBD1; j_gene: TRBJ2-2; CDR3nt: TGTGCCAGCAGTCTAGGGACAGGGGGTTACACCGGGGAGCTGTTTTTT; CDR3aa: CASSLGTGGYTGELFF
v_gene: TRBV28; abundance: -; d_gene: -; j_gene: TRBJ2-5; CDR3nt: TGTGCCACCACCCGAGCGGCCCTCCCAGAGACCCAGTACTTC; CDR3aa: CATTRAALPETQYF
v_gene: TRBV5-1; abundance: once; d_gene: -; j_gene: TRBJ1-1; CDR3nt: TGCGCCAGCAGCTACCTCGGGGAAAGCGAAGCTTTCTTT; CDR3aa: CASSYLGESEAFF
v_gene: TRBV28; abundance: -; d_gene: TRBD1; j_gene: TRBJ2-7; CDR3nt: TGTGCCAGCAGTCCCTCGGACAGGGCGAAAACCTACGAGCAGTACTTC; CDR3aa: CASSPSDRAKTYEQYF
v_gene: TRBV7-3; abundance: -; d_gene: TRBD2; j_gene: TRBJ2-3; CDR3nt: TGTGCCAGCAGCCGGCGGGGGGTTAGCACAGATACGCAGTATTTT; CDR3aa: CASSRRGVSTDTQYF
v_gene: TRBV7-3; abundance: -; d_gene: -; j_gene: TRBJ2-7; CDR3nt: TGTGCCAGCAGCTTAACTAGCTCCTACGAGCAGTACTTC; CDR3aa: CASSLTSSYEQYF
v_gene: TRBV5-1; abundance: -; d_gene: -; j_gene: TRBJ1-4; CDR3nt: TGCGCCAGCAGCTTGTTTTTGCAGGGATCGAGTGAAAAACTGCTTTTT; CDR3aa: CASSLFLQGSSEKLLF
v_gene: TRBV7-2; abundance: -; d_gene: -; j_gene: TRBJ2-1; CDR3nt: TGTGCCAGCAGCTTTCTGGACTATGAGCAGTTCTTC; CDR3aa: CASSFLDYEQFF
v_gene: TRBV29-1; abundance: few; d_gene: -; j_gene: TRBJ1-2; CDR3nt: TGCAGCGTTGAACTTGAGGAGGGGAGGGATGGCTACACCTTC; CDR3aa: CSVELEEGRDGYTF
v_gene: TRBV5-6; abundance: -; d_gene: -; j_gene: TRBJ1-1; CDR3nt: TGTGCCAGCAGCTTGGACAGATCCATGAACACTGAAGCTTTCTTT; CDR3aa: CASSLDRSMNTEAFF
v_gene: TRBV9; abundance: -; d_gene: TRBD2; j_gene: TRBJ2-3; CDR3nt: TGTGCCAGCAGCGCGGGACTAGCGGGGGGGATTGGCACAGATACGCAGTATTTT; CDR3aa: CASSAGLAGGIGTDTQYF
v_gene: TRBV6-6; abundance: once; d_gene: TRBD2; j_gene: TRBJ2-3; CDR3nt: TGTGCCAGCAGGACCTGGACTAGCGTCCAAGATACGCAGTATTTT; CDR3aa: CASRTWTSVQDTQYF
v_gene: TRBV7-2; abundance: -; d_gene: -; j_gene: TRBJ2-4; CDR3nt: TGTGCCAGCCGACCTGGCGCGGGCGGGCCAGTTCAGTACTTC; CDR3aa: CASRPGAGGPVQYF
v_gene: TRBV4-1; abundance: few; d_gene: TRBD2; j_gene: TRBJ2-6; CDR3nt: TGCGCCAGCAGCCAAGATCTAGCGGGGAGCTCTGGGGCCAACGTCCTGACTTTC; CDR3aa: CASSQDLAGSSGANVLTF
v_gene: TRBV9; abundance: -; d_gene: -; j_gene: TRBJ2-1; CDR3nt: TGTGCCAGCAGCGATAACCTGGGGGCCGGGGTCTCCTACAATGAGCAGTTCTTC; CDR3aa: CASSDNLGAGVSYNEQFF
v_gene: TRBV28; abundance: -; d_gene: TRBD2; j_gene: TRBJ2-7; CDR3nt: TGTGCCACCGAGCGGGGGGTGGACGAGCAGTACTTC; CDR3aa: CATERGVDEQYF
v_gene: TRBV7-9; abundance: -; d_gene: -; j_gene: TRBJ2-7; CDR3nt: TGTTCCAGCAGCTTATCCGTCTACGAGCAGTACTTC; CDR3aa: CSSSLSVYEQYF
v_gene: TRBV30; abundance: -; d_gene: -; j_gene: TRBJ1-6; CDR3nt: TGTGCCTGGAGTGTACCGCAGTCAAATTCACCCCTCCACTTT; CDR3aa: CAWSVPQSNSPLHF
v_gene: TRBV4-2; abundance: -; d_gene: -; j_gene: TRBJ2-3; CDR3nt: TGTGCCAGCAGCCTGGAGTTGGTAGGTCGTGATACGCAGTATTTT; CDR3aa: CASSLELVGRDTQYF